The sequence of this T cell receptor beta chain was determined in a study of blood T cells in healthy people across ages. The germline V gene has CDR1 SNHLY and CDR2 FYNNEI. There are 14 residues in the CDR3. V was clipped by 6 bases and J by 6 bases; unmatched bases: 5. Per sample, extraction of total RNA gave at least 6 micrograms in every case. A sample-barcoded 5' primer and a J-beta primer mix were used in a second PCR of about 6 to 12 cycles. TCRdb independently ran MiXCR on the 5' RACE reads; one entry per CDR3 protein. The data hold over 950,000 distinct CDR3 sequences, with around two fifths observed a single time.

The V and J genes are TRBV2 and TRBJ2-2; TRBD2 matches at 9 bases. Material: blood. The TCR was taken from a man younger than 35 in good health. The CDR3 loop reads CASRRGGVSGELFF. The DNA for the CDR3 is TGTGCCAGCAGGCGGGGGGGCGTCTCCGGGGAGCTGTTTTTT.